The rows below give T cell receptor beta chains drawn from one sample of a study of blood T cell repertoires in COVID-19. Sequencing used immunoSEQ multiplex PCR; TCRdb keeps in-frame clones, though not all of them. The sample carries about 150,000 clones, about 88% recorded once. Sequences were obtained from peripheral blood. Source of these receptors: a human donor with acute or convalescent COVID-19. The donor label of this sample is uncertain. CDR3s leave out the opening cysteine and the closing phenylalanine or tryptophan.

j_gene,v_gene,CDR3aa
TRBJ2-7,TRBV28,ASSLDARGGYEQY
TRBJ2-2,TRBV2,ASRLSPGTGGGELF
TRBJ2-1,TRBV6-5,ASSLTSGRYNEQF
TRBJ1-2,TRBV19,ASSISSDSIIFGYGYT
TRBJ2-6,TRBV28,ASSYRVQYSGANVLT
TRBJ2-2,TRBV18,ASSPDSFTGELF
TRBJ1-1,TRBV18,ASSPTGGRAEAF
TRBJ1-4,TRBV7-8,ASSLVSRGGEKLF
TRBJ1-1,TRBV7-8,ASSLARSRTEAF
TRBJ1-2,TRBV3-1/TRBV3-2,ASSPPTGTGYT
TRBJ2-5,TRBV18,ASSPGAQETQY
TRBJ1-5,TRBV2,ASRGHRGPSNQPQH
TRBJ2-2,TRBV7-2,ASSRTSITGELF
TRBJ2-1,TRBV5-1,ASSLAASNSHNEQF
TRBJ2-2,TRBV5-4,ASSLSGRASGELF
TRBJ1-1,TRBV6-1,ASSEVVNTEAF
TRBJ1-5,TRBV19,ASSIRAVGTPKNADQPQH
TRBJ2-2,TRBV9,ASSVEGLGLAGNTGELF
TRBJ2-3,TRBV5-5,ASSLARGLDDTQY
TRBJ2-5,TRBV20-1,SASLIRGRRETQY
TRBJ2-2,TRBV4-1,ASSQERDSGTGELF
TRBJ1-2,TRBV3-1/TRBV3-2,ASSLTFAPTASGGYT
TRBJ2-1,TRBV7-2,ASSLIGGASYNEQF
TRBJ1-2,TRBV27,ASSSTQGTGYT
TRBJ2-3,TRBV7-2,ASSYPSGPGGAGGSQY
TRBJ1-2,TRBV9,ASSIGTGGYYGYT
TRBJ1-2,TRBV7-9,ASSLDSFGYT
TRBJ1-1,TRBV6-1,ASSEGTGGTEAF
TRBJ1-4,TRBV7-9,ASSLGAGGSSNEKLF
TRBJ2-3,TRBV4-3,ASSQDRGRGDTQY
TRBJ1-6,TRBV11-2,ASSQNSPLH
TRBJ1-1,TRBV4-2,ASSQGTDLSGTEAF
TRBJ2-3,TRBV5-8,ASRDLAGYTDTQY
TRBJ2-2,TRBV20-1,SASRGGELF
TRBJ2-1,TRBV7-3,ASSSSGGGNEQF
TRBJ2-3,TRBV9,ASSAQGSGGAFHTQY
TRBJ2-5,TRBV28,ASSRQKMTQY
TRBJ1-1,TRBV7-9,ASSSPRGQAGTEAF
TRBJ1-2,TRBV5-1,ASSSGLQYGYT
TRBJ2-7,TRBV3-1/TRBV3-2,ASGMTGEEQY
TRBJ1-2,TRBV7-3,ASSSGQGLNYGYT
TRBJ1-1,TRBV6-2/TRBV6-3,ASSYSKGGAITEAF